This entry lists 4 T cell receptor beta chains sequenced from one sample in a study of patients and donors after allogeneic stem cell transplantation. MiXCR was run by TCRdb on the RT-PCR reads, yielding one entry per CDR3 protein. The sample holds under 200,000 distinct CDR3 sequences, approximately 28% seen once. Sequenced: blood, either unsorted or a sorted T cell fraction (not recorded which). The receptors shown here come from a human donor who was either an allogeneic HSCT recipient or a stem cell or donor lymphocyte infusion donor (not recorded which). It is not recorded whose cells these are; they may come from a transplant donor.

V is TRBV4-2 and J is TRBJ2-7; the match to TRBD2 covers 11 bases. This CDR3 spans 16 amino acids. Trimming cost V 0 bases and J 3 bases; bases outside gene matches: 4. From germline, CDR1 is LGHNA and CDR2 YNFKEQ. CDR3 protein: CASSQDTSGRGYEQYF. CDR3 nucleotide sequence: TGTGCCAGCAGCCAAGATACTAGCGGGAGAGGCTACGAGCAGTACTTC.

The genes are TRBV29-1 and TRBJ1-5, with a weak D call TRBD1 (6 bases). V gave up 4 bases and J gave up 5 bases, with 12 bases separating them. This CDR3 region has 13 residues. Germline CDR1 is SQVTM and CDR2 is ANQGSEA. The CDR3 DNA reads TGCAGCGTTGCGGCAGGGGAGTATCAGCCCCAGCATTTT. The encoded protein is CSVAAGEYQPQHF.

The table lists this clonotype with many counts. The J gene is TRBJ1-1, the V gene TRBV7-9; 9 bases match TRBD1. The V segment lost 6 bases and the J segment 4 bases; nucleotides outside the gene matches: 6. The CDR3 is 14 residues long. Germline lookup yields CDR1 SEHNR and CDR2 FQNEAQ (reference sequence). The CDR3 protein is CASRPTTGGTEAFF. The CDR3 DNA is TGTGCCAGCAGACCGACGACAGGGGGCACTGAAGCTTTCTTT.

This clonotype was observed a handful of times. The genes are TRBV12-3 or TRBV12-4 and TRBJ1-3; D is unresolved. CDR3 size: 12 residues. Trimming stripped 2 bases from V and 3 bases from J, with 2 bases between. The CDR3, as DNA: TGTGCCAGCAGTTTATTTGGAAACACCATATATTTT. Its protein product is CASSLFGNTIYF.